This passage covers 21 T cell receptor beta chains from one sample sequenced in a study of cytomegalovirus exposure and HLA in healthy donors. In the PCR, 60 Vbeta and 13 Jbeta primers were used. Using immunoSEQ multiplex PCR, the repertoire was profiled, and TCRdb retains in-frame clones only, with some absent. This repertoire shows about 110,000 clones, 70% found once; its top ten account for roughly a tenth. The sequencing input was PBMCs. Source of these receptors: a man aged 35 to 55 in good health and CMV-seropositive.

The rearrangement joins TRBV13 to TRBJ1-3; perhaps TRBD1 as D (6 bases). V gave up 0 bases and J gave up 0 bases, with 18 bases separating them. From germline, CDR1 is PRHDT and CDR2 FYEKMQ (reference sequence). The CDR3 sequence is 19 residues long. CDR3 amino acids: CASSLGRVKGESSGNTIYF. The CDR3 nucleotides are TGTGCCAGCAGCTTAGGCCGGGTAAAGGGGGAATCCTCTGGAAACACCATATATTTT.

Here the CDR3 DNA reads TGTGCCAGCAGCTTGGGGGGATACACGGGGGAAGGCTACACCTTC. Protein product: CASSLGGYTGEGYTF. The chain employs TRBV5-4 and TRBJ1-2; a weak D match, TRBD1 (5 bases). V was cut by 0 bases and J by 8 bases, with 17 bases left in between. The CDR3 consists of 15 residues. Germline V lookup: CDR1 SGHNT, CDR2 YYREEE (reference sequence).

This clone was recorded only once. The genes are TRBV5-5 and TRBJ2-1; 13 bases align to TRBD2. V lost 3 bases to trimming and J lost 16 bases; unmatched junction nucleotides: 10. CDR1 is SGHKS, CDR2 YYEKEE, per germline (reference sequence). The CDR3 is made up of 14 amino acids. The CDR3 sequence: CASSSLAGGIGVFF. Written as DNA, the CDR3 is TGTGCCAGCAGCTCACTAGCGGGAGGGATCGGGGTCTTCTTC.

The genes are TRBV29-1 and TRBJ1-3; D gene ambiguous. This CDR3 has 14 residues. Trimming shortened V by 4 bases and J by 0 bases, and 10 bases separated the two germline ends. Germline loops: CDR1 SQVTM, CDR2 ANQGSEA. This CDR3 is CSVVPLGSGNTIYF. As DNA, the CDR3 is TGCAGCGTTGTTCCCCTCGGCTCTGGAAACACCATATATTTT. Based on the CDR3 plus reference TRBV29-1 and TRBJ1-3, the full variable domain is SAVISQKPSRDICQRGTSLTIQCQVDSQVTMMFWYRQQPGQSLTLIATANQGSEATYESGFVIDKFPISRPNLTFSTLTVSNMSPEDSSIYLCSVVPLGSGNTIYFGEGSWLTVV.

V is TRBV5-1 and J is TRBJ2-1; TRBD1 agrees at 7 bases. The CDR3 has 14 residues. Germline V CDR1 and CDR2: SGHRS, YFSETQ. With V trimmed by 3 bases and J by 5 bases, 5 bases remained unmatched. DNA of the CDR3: TGCGCCAGCAGCTCGGGACAGAGAGACAATGAGCAGTTCTTC. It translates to CASSSGQRDNEQFF.

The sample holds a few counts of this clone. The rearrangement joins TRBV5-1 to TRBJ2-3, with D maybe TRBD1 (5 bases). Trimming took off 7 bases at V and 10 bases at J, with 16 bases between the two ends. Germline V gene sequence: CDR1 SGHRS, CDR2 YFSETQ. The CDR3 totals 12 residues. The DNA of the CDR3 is TGCGCCAGCGATACAGGAACTCCCCCGCAGTATTTT. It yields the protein CASDTGTPPQYF. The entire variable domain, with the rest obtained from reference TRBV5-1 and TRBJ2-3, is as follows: KAGVTQTPRYLIKTRGQQVTLSCSPISGHRSVSWYQQTPGQGLQFLFEYFSETQRNKGNFPGRFSGRQFSNSRSEMNVSTLELGDSALYLCASDTGTPPQYFGPGTRLTVL.

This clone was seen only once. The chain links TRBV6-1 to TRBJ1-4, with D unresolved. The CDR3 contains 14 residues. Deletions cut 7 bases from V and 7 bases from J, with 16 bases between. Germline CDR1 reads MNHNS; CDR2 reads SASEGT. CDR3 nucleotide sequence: TGTGCCAGCACGGTACCGCGAGAGGGTGAAAAACTGTTTTTT. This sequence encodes CASTVPREGEKLFF.

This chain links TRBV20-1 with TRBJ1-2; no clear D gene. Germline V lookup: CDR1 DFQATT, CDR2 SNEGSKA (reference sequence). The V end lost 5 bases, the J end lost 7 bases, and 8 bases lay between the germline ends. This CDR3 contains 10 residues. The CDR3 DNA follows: TGCAGTGCTGCAAGAGGTGGCTACACCTTC. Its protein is CSAARGGYTF.

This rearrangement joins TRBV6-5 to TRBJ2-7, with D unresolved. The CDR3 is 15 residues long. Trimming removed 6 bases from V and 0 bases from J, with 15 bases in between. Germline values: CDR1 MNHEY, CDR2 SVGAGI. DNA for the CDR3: TGTGCCAGCAGACCCTTGGGCAGTGTCTCCTACGAGCAGTACTTC. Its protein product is CASRPLGSVSYEQYF.

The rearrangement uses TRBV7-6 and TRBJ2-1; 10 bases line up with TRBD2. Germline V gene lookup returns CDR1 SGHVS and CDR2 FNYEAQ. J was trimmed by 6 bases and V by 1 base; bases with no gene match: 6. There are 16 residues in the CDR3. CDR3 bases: TGTGCCAGCAGCTTAGAAGGAGGACTAGCGGCCAATGAGCAGTTCTTC. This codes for CASSLEGGLAANEQFF.

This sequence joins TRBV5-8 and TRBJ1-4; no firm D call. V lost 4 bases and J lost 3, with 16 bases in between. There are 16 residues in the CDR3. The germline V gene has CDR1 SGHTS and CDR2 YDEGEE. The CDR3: CASSPPDGVANEKLFF. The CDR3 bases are TGTGCCAGCAGCCCCCCCGACGGGGTTGCTAATGAAAAACTGTTTTTT.

CDR3 amino acids: CASSLAAGLNTEAFF. The CDR3 DNA follows: TGCGCCAGCAGCCTGGCGGCGGGACTGAACACTGAAGCTTTCTTT. The V gene is TRBV4-3, the J gene TRBJ1-1; the D gene is possibly TRBD1 (5 bases). The CDR3 is 15 amino acids. Germline lookup yields CDR1 LGHNA and CDR2 YSLEER. The ends were cut back, 4 bases at V and 0 bases at J, with 12 bases in the middle.

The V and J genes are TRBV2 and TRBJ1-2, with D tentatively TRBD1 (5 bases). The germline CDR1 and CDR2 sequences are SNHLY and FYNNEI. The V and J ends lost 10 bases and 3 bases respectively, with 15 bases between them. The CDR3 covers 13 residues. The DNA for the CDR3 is TGTGCCATTCCAGGGCGCAAGGACTATGGCTACACCTTC. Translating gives CAIPGRKDYGYTF.

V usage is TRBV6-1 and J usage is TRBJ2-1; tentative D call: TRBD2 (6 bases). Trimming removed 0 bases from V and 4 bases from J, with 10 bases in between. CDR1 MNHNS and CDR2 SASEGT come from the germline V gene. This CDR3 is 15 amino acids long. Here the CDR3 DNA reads TGTGCCAGCAGTGAAGCCCCTAGCGCGTACAATGAGCAGTTCTTC. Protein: CASSEAPSAYNEQFF.

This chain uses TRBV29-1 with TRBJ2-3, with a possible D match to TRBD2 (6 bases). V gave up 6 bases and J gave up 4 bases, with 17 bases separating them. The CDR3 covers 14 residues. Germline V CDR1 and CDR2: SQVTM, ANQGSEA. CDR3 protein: CSVASGTLADTQYF. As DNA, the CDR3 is TGCAGCGTAGCTTCCGGGACTCTTGCAGATACGCAGTATTTT.

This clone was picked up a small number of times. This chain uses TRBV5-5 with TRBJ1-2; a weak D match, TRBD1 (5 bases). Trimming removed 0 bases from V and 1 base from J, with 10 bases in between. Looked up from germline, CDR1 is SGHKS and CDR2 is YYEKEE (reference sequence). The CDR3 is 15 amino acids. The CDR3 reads CASSLGQTLNYGYTF. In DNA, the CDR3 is TGTGCCAGCAGCTTGGGACAGACGCTTAACTATGGCTACACCTTC.

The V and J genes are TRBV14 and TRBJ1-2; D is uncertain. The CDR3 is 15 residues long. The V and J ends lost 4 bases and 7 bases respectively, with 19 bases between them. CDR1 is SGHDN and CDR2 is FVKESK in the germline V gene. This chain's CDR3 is CASSRFAEELFGYTF. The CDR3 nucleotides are TGTGCCAGCAGCCGTTTCGCTGAGGAGCTCTTTGGCTACACCTTC.

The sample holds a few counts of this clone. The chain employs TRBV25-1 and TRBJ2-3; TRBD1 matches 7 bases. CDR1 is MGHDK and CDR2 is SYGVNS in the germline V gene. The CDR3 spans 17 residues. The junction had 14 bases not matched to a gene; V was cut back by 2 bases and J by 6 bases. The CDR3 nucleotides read TGTGCCAGCAGTGAAGGCGGCCGGGACGCGACAGGGGATACGCAGTATTTT. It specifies CASSEGGRDATGDTQYF.

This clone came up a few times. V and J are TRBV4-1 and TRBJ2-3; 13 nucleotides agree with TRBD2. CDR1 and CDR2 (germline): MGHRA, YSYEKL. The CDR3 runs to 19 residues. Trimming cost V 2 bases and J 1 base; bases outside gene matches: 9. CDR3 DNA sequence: TGCGCCAGCAGCCAATTGGGACTAGCGGGATTGGGTGGCACAGATACGCAGTATTTT. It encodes CASSQLGLAGLGGTDTQYF.

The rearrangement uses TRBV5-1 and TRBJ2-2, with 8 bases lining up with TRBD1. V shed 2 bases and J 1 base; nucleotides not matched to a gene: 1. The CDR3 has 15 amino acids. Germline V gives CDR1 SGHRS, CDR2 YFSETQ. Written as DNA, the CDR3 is TGCGCCAGCAGCTTTACAGGGGGGAACACCGGGGAGCTGTTTTTT. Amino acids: CASSFTGGNTGELFF.

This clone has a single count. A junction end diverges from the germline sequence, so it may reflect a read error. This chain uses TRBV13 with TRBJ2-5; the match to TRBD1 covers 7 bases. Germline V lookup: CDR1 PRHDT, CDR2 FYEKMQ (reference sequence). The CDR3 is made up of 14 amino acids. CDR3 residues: CASSLGRGQETQYF. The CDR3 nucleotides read TGTGCCAGCAGCCTAGGCAGGGGGCAAGAGACCCAGTACTTC.